One and the same sample provided the 15 T cell receptor beta chains below, sequenced in a study of blood T cell repertoires in COVID-19. The data were produced by immunoSEQ multiplex PCR, yet TCRdb's version contains in-frame clones alone and is incomplete. The sample shows about 290,000 clones, nearly 90% of them seen only once. The sequencing sample was made of peripheral blood. Source of these receptors: a woman in her thirties with COVID-19, enrolled during active disease.

This clone was counted once. This chain connects TRBV5-6 to TRBJ2-5; D remains ambiguous. Germline V gene lookup returns CDR1 SGHDT and CDR2 YYEEEE. The CDR3 sequence is 14 residues long. Trimming took off 1 base at V and 2 bases at J, with 9 bases between the two ends. The CDR3, as DNA: TGTGCCAGCAGCTTGAAAAACAGTCAAGAGACCCAGTACTTC. It encodes CASSLKNSQETQYF.

The J gene is TRBJ2-1, the V gene TRBV7-6; 11 bases fit TRBD2. J gave up 4 bases and V 5 bases, and 4 bases lay outside the gene matches. CDR1 SGHVS and CDR2 FNYEAQ come from the germline V gene. The CDR3 is 15 amino acids. CDR3 in amino acids: CASSTTSGVYNEQFF. DNA of the CDR3: TGTGCCAGCAGCACGACTAGCGGGGTTTACAATGAGCAGTTCTTC.

This clone was detected only once. The chain is built from TRBV5-4 and TRBJ2-3, with 11 positions matching TRBD1. Trimming took 4 bases from V and 0 from J; bases not matched to a gene: 7. Germline values: CDR1 SGHNT, CDR2 YYREEE (reference sequence). The CDR3 totals 17 residues. The CDR3 region is CASSPGQGVPSTDTQYF. CDR3 nucleotides: TGTGCCAGCAGCCCGGGACAGGGGGTACCTAGCACAGATACGCAGTATTTT.

The genes are TRBV6-5 and TRBJ2-7; possibly TRBD2 for D (6 bases). Germline values: CDR1 MNHEY, CDR2 SVGAGI. Between the trimmed V and J ends, which lost 7 bases and 6 bases, there was a span of 10 bases. The CDR3 runs to 11 residues. The CDR3 nucleotides are TGTGCCAGCACTGCCGGGGGCGAGCAGTACTTC. The encoded protein is CASTAGGEQYF.

V gene TRBV5-6 combines with J gene TRBJ2-2; 12 nucleotides agree with TRBD1. Trimming cost V 3 bases and J 6 bases; bases outside gene matches: 6. In germline, CDR1 is SGHDT, CDR2 YYEEEE. The CDR3 runs 16 residues. The CDR3 DNA follows: TGTGCCAGCAGCTCCAGCGGGACAGGGGGCTCCGGGGAGCTGTTTTTT. The encoded protein is CASSSSGTGGSGELFF. The full variable domain, in which reference TRBV5-6 and TRBJ2-2 provide the parts outside the CDR3, is DAGVTQSPTHLIKTRGQQVTLRCSPKSGHDTVSWYQQALGQGPQFIFQYYEEEERQRGNFPDRFSGHQFPNYSSELNVNALLLGDSALYLCASSSSGTGGSGELFFGEGSRLTVL.

V and J are TRBV19 and TRBJ2-1; 8 bases map to TRBD1. Germline CDR1 and CDR2: LNHDA and SQIVND (reference sequence). The CDR3 has 13 amino acids. J was trimmed by 6 bases and V by 4 bases; bases with no gene match: 2. The CDR3 region has the DNA TGTGCCAGTAGTAGGGACAGGTCCAATGAGCAGTTCTTC. It specifies CASSRDRSNEQFF.

The chain employs TRBV25-1 and TRBJ1-6, with D maybe TRBD1 (6 bases). The CDR3 has 15 amino acids. The V gene lost 0 bases and the J gene lost 7 bases, with 10 bases spanning the gap. From germline, CDR1 is MGHDK and CDR2 SYGVNS. CDR3: CASSEYGRGNSPLHF. CDR3 DNA: TGTGCCAGCAGTGAATACGGCAGGGGAAATTCACCCCTCCACTTT.

The chain recombines TRBV18 with TRBJ1-2, with a weak D call TRBD1 (6 bases). The CDR3 extends over 13 amino acids. The V end lost 1 base, the J end lost 4 bases, and 7 bases lay between the germline ends. Germline CDR1 reads KGHSH; CDR2 reads LQKENI. Written as DNA, the CDR3 is TGTGCCAGCTCACCACTGACAGGCTATGGCTACACCTTC. It yields the protein CASSPLTGYGYTF.

The V and J genes are TRBV5-1 and TRBJ2-2, with 7 nucleotides matching TRBD1. The trim removed 4 bases at V and 4 bases at J, leaving 4 bases unmatched. CDR1 is SGHRS and CDR2 is YFSETQ in the germline V gene. The CDR3 is 14 residues long. The CDR3: CASSPGTATGELFF. The CDR3 nucleotides are TGCGCCAGCAGCCCAGGGACAGCCACCGGGGAGCTGTTTTTT.

This chain uses TRBV11-2 with TRBJ1-2, with a possible D match to TRBD1 (6 bases). This CDR3 is 13 amino acids long. The germline V gene has CDR1 SGHAT and CDR2 FQNNGV. Trimming removed 5 bases at V and 7 bases at J, with 14 bases between. In nucleotides, the CDR3 is TGTGCCAGCAGCCTCCGAGGACAGTTTGGCTACACCTTC. Amino acids: CASSLRGQFGYTF. Filled out from reference TRBV11-2 and TRBJ1-2, the complete variable domain reads EAGVAQSPRYKIIEKRQSVAFWCNPISGHATLYWYQQILGQGPKLLIQFQNNGVVDDSQLPKDRFSAERLKGVDSTLKIQPAKLEDSAVYLCASSLRGQFGYTFGSGTRLTVV.

The chain carries TRBV18 and TRBJ1-1; 9 bases match TRBD1. Germline assignment: CDR1 KGHSH and CDR2 LQKENI. The CDR3 length is 15 residues. V was pared by 4 bases and J by 1 base, with 4 bases of the junction left unmatched. CDR3 in DNA: TGTGCCAGCTCACTCGGACAGGGGTCGAACACTGAAGCTTTCTTT. Translated, it gives CASSLGQGSNTEAFF.

This clone occurred once. This rearrangement joins TRBV7-6 to TRBJ1-6; perhaps TRBD1 as D (5 bases). Germline V gives CDR1 SGHVS, CDR2 FNYEAQ. The germline V and J ends were trimmed by 1 base and 7 bases, with 14 bases remaining between them. The CDR3 runs 16 residues. CDR3: CASSLGGVEGNSPLHF. The DNA of the CDR3 is TGTGCCAGCAGCTTAGGAGGCGTGGAGGGGAATTCACCCCTCCACTTT.

V gene TRBV3-1 (or the pseudogene TRBV3-2) combines with J gene TRBJ1-2; TRBD1 aligns across 8 bases. Germline CDR1 and CDR2: LGHDT and YNNKEL (reference sequence). J lost 5 bases, V lost 2 bases, and 10 bases had no gene match. This CDR3 comprises 16 residues. As DNA, the CDR3 is TGTGCCAGCAGCCAACGACAGGGGTCGTTCAGGTATGGCTACACCTTC. Amino acid sequence: CASSQRQGSFRYGYTF.

This clone was seen only once. This chain connects TRBV9 to TRBJ1-4, with D unclear. This CDR3 is 15 amino acids long. Trimming cost V 2 bases and J 1 base, with 9 bases left between them. From germline, CDR1 is SGDLS and CDR2 YYNGEE. DNA of the CDR3: TGTGCCAGCAGCGTTCGCCCGGTAACTAATGAAAAACTGTTTTTT. Amino acids: CASSVRPVTNEKLFF.

The chain carries TRBV6-5 and TRBJ2-7; 7 bases are shared with TRBD1. J lost 0 bases, V lost 6 bases, and 5 bases had no gene match. Germline values: CDR1 MNHEY, CDR2 SVGAGI. This CDR3 contains 14 residues. As DNA, the CDR3 is TGTGCCAGCAGGACAGGGATGCACTCCTACGAGCAGTACTTC. Translation: CASRTGMHSYEQYF.